The clone carrying this TCR beta chain was seen only a few times. Its antigen is unknown. These data originate in a study of cytomegalovirus exposure and HLA in healthy donors. Findings and caveats of the study: Rare TCR sequences dominated, though some public TCRs recurred in many donors. In vitro data verified three CMV-associated chains as specific for CMV antigens.

Repertoires were generated with immunoSEQ multiplex PCR, while TCRdb's copy carries only in-frame clones and drops some. The sample yields some 140,000 clones, 75% to 90% seen once. This receptor was taken from a woman younger than 35 in good health and CMV-seropositive. The sequencing sample was made of PBMCs.

The CDR3 coding sequence is TGTGCCAGCAGTTACGGTAACAGGTCGCCTGAAGCTTTCTTT. Translating gives CASSYGNRSPEAFF. The chain carries TRBV6-6 and TRBJ1-1; tentative D call: TRBD1 (5 bases). The V end lost 2 bases, the J end lost 6 bases, and 13 bases lay between the germline ends. This CDR3 is built from 14 residues. CDR1 and CDR2 from the germline V gene are MNHNY and SVGAGI (reference sequence).